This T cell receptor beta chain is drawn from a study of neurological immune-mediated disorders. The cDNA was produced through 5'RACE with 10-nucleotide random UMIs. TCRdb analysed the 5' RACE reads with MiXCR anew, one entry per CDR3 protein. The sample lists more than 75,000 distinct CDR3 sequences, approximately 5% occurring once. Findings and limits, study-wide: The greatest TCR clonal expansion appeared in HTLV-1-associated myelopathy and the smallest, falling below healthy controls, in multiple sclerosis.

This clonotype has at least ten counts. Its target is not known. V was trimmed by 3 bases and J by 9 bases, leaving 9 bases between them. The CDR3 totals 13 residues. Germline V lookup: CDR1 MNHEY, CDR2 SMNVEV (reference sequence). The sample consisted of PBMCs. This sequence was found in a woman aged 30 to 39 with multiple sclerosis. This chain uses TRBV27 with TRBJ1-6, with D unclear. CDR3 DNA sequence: TGTGCCAGCAGTTTTGTCCAGAGTTCACCCCTCCACTTT. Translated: CASSFVQSSPLHF.